This T cell receptor beta chain derives from a study of blood T cell repertoires in COVID-19. As for the study in general: There were acute and convalescent COVID-19 samples, and they came from the United States, Italy and Spain. T cells, B-cell-depleted T cells, or PBMCs supplied cDNA or gDNA.

Germline loops: CDR1 SQVTM, CDR2 ANQGSEA. Deletions cut 7 bases from V and 1 base from J, with 13 bases between. This CDR3 region has 13 residues. As handled by the study authors: Reference gene primer amplification gave estimated nucleated cell counts. The assay was immunoSEQ multiplex PCR, and TCRdb's table has in-frame clones only and misses some. Clone size and the V and J calls come from that table; the DNA yielded D and trimming. The sample yields roughly 300,000 clones, about 76% seen once. The sequenced sample was peripheral blood. The receptor comes from an older woman with active or convalescent COVID-19. The V call is TRBV29-1, the J call TRBJ1-1, with D possibly being TRBD1 (5 bases). CDR3 sequence: CSAPREGNTEAFF. CDR3 bases: TGCAGCGCACCCAGGGAAGGGAACACTGAAGCTTTCTTT.